These T cell receptor beta chains were read from a single sample in a study of T cell clonotyping in hematopoietic cell transplantation. Assay: immunoSEQ multiplex PCR; the TCRdb copy retains only in-frame clones and omits some. The table has more than 70,000 clones, about 95% seen once. The starting material was peripheral blood mononuclear cells, obtained before stem cell transplant. The receptors were gathered from a woman between 50 and 59 years old with acute myeloid leukemia. Some clones in this sample may be carry-over from other donors' samples. Each CDR3 is given with its conserved first and last residue. The D gene is left open where the match is weak. Clone sizes are given selectively: once, few, many, or a class where the clone is expanded.

v_call	j_call	clone_size	d_call	cdr3_nt	cdr3_aa
TRBV28	TRBJ2-7	NA	TRBD2	TGTGCCAGCTGGGTAAGCGGGAGGGCCTCCTACGAGCAGTACTTC	CASWVSGRASYEQYF
TRBV7-9	TRBJ2-5	few	NA	TGTGCCAGCAGAAAGACTGATCGTCGGACCCAGTACTTC	CASRKTDRRTQYF
TRBV28	TRBJ2-7	NA	NA	TGTGCCAGCAGTCCCCCTAAGGAGCAGTACTTC	CASSPPKEQYF
TRBV5-1	TRBJ2-1	NA	TRBD2	TGCGCCAGCAGCTTTCTAGCGGCCAATGAGCAGTTCTTC	CASSFLAANEQFF
TRBV5-8	TRBJ1-6	NA	TRBD1	TGTGCCAGCAGCTTGGAGGACAGGGGTTCACCCCTCCACTTT	CASSLEDRGSPLHF
TRBV4-1	TRBJ2-1	NA	NA	TGCGCCAGCAGCCAAGATGTCAGCGCAAGCGGCAATGAGCAGTTCTTC	CASSQDVSASGNEQFF
TRBV7-2	TRBJ1-5	NA	NA	TGTGCCAGCAGCTTCCTCTTCGACCGGTCGGGCAATCAGCCCCAGCATTTT	CASSFLFDRSGNQPQHF
TRBV19	TRBJ1-5	NA	NA	TGTGCCAGTAGTACCATAACAGGAGCGCACAATCAGCCCCAGCATTTT	CASSTITGAHNQPQHF
TRBV6-1	TRBJ1-5	NA	TRBD1	TGTGCCAGCAGTGGACCCAACAGGGGGCCCGGTCAGCCCCAGCATTTT	CASSGPNRGPGQPQHF
TRBV19	TRBJ2-5	NA	NA	TGTGCCAGTAGTACCAACAGGGACGTGGAGACCCAGTACTTC	CASSTNRDVETQYF
TRBV4-1	TRBJ1-5	NA	NA	TGCGCCAGCAGCCAAGCTTTAGCAAATCAGCCCCAGCATTTT	CASSQALANQPQHF
TRBV4-2	TRBJ1-4	NA	NA	TGTGCCAGCAGCCGAAGGGGAGGCGGGACTAATGAAAAACTGTTTTTT	CASSRRGGGTNEKLFF
TRBV30	TRBJ1-5	NA	NA	TGTGCCTGGAGTGTACTTTCGTCGGTTAGCCGCGATCAGCCCCAGCATTTT	CAWSVLSSVSRDQPQHF
TRBV5-1	TRBJ2-7	NA	TRBD1	TGCGCCAGCAGCCCAGGGGGCTACGAGCAGTACTTC	CASSPGGYEQYF
TRBV28	TRBJ2-7	NA	NA	TGTGCCAGCGAACTAGCAGCGACCTACGAGCAGTACTTC	CASELAATYEQYF
TRBV5-4	TRBJ1-2	once	NA	TGTGCCAGCAGCTTGGACAGCGCAGTCTATGGCTACACCTTC	CASSLDSAVYGYTF
TRBV19	TRBJ1-2	NA	TRBD1	TGTGCCAGTAGTACTCACCAGGGATGGGACAGGGAGTCATCGGGAGGTGGCTACACCTTC	CASSTHQGWDRESSGGGYTF
TRBV28	TRBJ1-4	NA	TRBD1	TGTGCCAGCAGTCTCAGGGGGCTAGGAGAAAAACTGTTTTTT	CASSLRGLGEKLFF
TRBV19	TRBJ1-2	NA	TRBD1	TGTGCCAGTAGTGCCTACCCGGGACAGGGGATTTTGGGCTACACCTTC	CASSAYPGQGILGYTF
TRBV11-3	TRBJ2-5	NA	NA	TGTGCCAGCAGCCGTACAGACCAAGAGACCCAGTACTTC	CASSRTDQETQYF